Presented here are 27 T cell receptor beta chains from one specimen sequenced in a study of Ad26.COV2.S vaccination and SARS-CoV-2 variants. Treatment given: 19 received Ad26.COV2.S at low or high dose, single or two shots; about 5 received placebo; per-sample allocation not given. On day 63 after the first injection, vaccine and placebo recipients gave samples. The protocol was immunoSEQ multiplex PCR, while the TCRdb copy is restricted to in-frame clones and leaves out a portion. The profile shows hundreds of thousands of clones, around 89% of them singletons. The specimen comprised peripheral blood, sampled in a trial of Ad26.COV2.S vaccine versus placebo. These receptors came from a person aged 18-60 years who received the Ad26.COV2.S COVID-19 vaccine or a placebo.

The chain carries TRBV11-2 and TRBJ1-1; D is possibly TRBD1 (6 bases). The CDR3 is 15 amino acids. Germline-derived CDR1 and CDR2 are SGHAT and FQNNGV. V dropped 5 bases and J dropped 0 bases, with 13 bases sitting between them. CDR3 DNA: TGTGCCAGCAGCCCGGACAGCGCTATGAACACTGAAGCTTTCTTT. Amino acid sequence: CASSPDSAMNTEAFF.

CDR3: CASSLAEWETQYF. CDR3 in DNA: TGTGCCAGCAGCTTAGCGGAATGGGAGACCCAGTACTTC. This chain uses TRBV7-2 with TRBJ2-5; D gene uncertain. CDR3 length: 13 residues. Between the trimmed V and J ends, which lost 0 bases and 5 bases, there was a span of 7 bases. Per the germline V gene, CDR1 is SGHTA and CDR2 is FQGNSA.

V and J are TRBV5-1 and TRBJ2-5; the match to TRBD2 covers 12 bases. CDR1 is SGHRS, CDR2 YFSETQ, per germline. There are 18 residues in the CDR3. V lost 1 base and J lost 0; bases outside the gene matches: 7. This chain's CDR3 is CASSLLLTSGRDQETQYF. The CDR3 DNA reads as TGCGCCAGCAGCTTGTTGTTGACTAGCGGGAGAGACCAAGAGACCCAGTACTTC.

This clone was counted a few times. The V call is TRBV9, the J call TRBJ1-1; TRBD1 agrees at 8 bases. Germline trimming cut 3 bases from V and 10 bases from J; bases unmatched to any gene: 11. Germline V gene data show CDR1 as SGDLS and CDR2 as YYNGEE. CDR3 length equals 14 residues. The CDR3 region is CASSAGQGRGLAFF. DNA of the CDR3: TGTGCCAGCAGCGCAGGACAGGGCAGGGGACTAGCTTTCTTT.

The chain uses TRBV19 and TRBJ2-7, with D uncertain. The CDR3 covers 14 residues. Per the germline V gene, CDR1 is LNHDA and CDR2 is SQIVND (reference sequence). V was shortened by 5 bases and J by 3 bases, with 14 bases between the two germline ends. CDR3 DNA: TGTGCCAGTAGTTTTTCGACAATAGGCTACGAGCAGTACTTC. Residues: CASSFSTIGYEQYF.

The CDR3 here is CSVGPSTDTQYF. DNA of the CDR3: TGCAGCGTTGGACCTAGCACAGATACGCAGTATTTT. The chain employs TRBV29-1 and TRBJ2-3; D is unclear. The germline CDR1 and CDR2 sequences are SQVTM and ANQGSEA. V was pared by 4 bases and J by 0 bases, with 5 bases between. The CDR3 contains 12 residues.

This sequence joins TRBV11-2 and TRBJ2-5; a possible D gene is TRBD1 (5 bases). The CDR3 is 15 amino acids. Looked up from germline, CDR1 is SGHAT and CDR2 is FQNNGV. V lost 3 bases and J 2 bases, leaving 13 bases between the germline ends. The CDR3: CASSFGAQVQETQYF. Written as DNA, the CDR3 is TGTGCCAGCAGCTTTGGGGCGCAGGTACAAGAGACCCAGTACTTC. Full variable domain (rest looked up from reference TRBV11-2 and TRBJ2-5): EAGVAQSPRYKIIEKRQSVAFWCNPISGHATLYWYQQILGQGPKLLIQFQNNGVVDDSQLPKDRFSAERLKGVDSTLKIQPAKLEDSAVYLCASSFGAQVQETQYFGPGTRLLVL.

The chain links TRBV19 to TRBJ2-4; D might be TRBD1 (6 bases). V lost 1 base, J lost 9 bases, and 25 bases lay in between. Per germline, CDR1 LNHDA and CDR2 SQIVND (reference sequence). This CDR3 has 18 amino acids. The CDR3 sequence: CASSIGYREPNAGVIQYF. CDR3 bases: TGTGCCAGTAGTATAGGCTACAGGGAGCCCAACGCAGGGGTCATTCAGTACTTC. The entire variable domain, with the rest obtained from reference TRBV19 and TRBJ2-4, is as follows: DGGITQSPKYLFRKEGQNVTLSCEQNLNHDAMYWYRQDPGQGLRLIYYSQIVNDFQKGDIAEGYSVSREKKESFPLTVTSAQKNPTAFYLCASSIGYREPNAGVIQYFGAGTRLSVL.

For this clone: A much larger clone differs from this one at a single base, so this may be a read error. The J gene is TRBJ2-2, the V gene TRBV28, with TRBD2 matching over 14 bases. The CDR3 is 16 residues long. J was trimmed by 4 bases and V by 5 bases; bases with no gene match: 3. Germline V lookup: CDR1 MDHEN, CDR2 SYDVKM. In nucleotides, the CDR3 is TGTGCCAGCAGTCCCGGACTAGCGGGAGGCACCGGGGAGCTGTTTTTT. Encoded protein: CASSPGLAGGTGELFF. The full variable domain, completed using reference TRBV28 and TRBJ2-2, is DVKVTQSSRYLVKRTGEKVFLECVQDMDHENMFWYRQDPGLGLRLIYFSYDVKMKEKGDIPEGYSVSREKKERFSLILESASTNQTSMYLCASSPGLAGGTGELFFGEGSRLTVL.

The genes are TRBV19 and TRBJ2-5, with D hard to call. The V end was cut by 3 bases, the J end by 2 bases, with 13 bases between. This CDR3 contains 15 residues. CDR1 is LNHDA, CDR2 SQIVND, per germline (reference sequence). Here the CDR3 reads CASSITGTTQETQYF. CDR3 nucleotides: TGTGCCAGTAGTATCACCGGTACTACTCAAGAGACCCAGTACTTC. Filled out from reference TRBV19 and TRBJ2-5, the complete variable domain reads DGGITQSPKYLFRKEGQNVTLSCEQNLNHDAMYWYRQDPGQGLRLIYYSQIVNDFQKGDIAEGYSVSREKKESFPLTVTSAQKNPTAFYLCASSITGTTQETQYFGPGTRLLVL.

V usage is TRBV28 and J usage is TRBJ2-2, with D unresolved. The germline V gene encodes CDR1 MDHEN and CDR2 SYDVKM. There are 17 residues in the CDR3. The V gene lost 1 base and the J gene lost 1 base, with 13 bases spanning the gap. The CDR3 reads CASSLFRAPLNTGELFF. The DNA of the CDR3 is TGTGCCAGCAGTTTATTTAGGGCCCCACTGAACACCGGGGAGCTGTTTTTT.

The chain has TRBV11-2 and TRBJ2-7; weak D call: TRBD2 (5 bases). Between the trimmed V and J ends, which lost 0 bases and 5 bases, there was a span of 11 bases. Germline CDR1 is SGHAT and CDR2 is FQNNGV. CDR3 size: 14 residues. CDR3 loop: CASSLESGSDEQYF. The CDR3 nucleotides read TGTGCCAGCAGCTTAGAGAGCGGATCTGACGAGCAGTACTTC.

The CDR3 here is CASSPWHVDDTQYF. CDR3 bases: TGTGCCAGCTCACCCTGGCACGTGGACGATACGCAGTATTTT. The rearrangement joins TRBV18 to TRBJ2-3; D ambiguous. CDR1 and CDR2 (germline): KGHSH, LQKENI. Trimming removed 3 bases at V and 6 bases at J, with 13 bases between. The CDR3 runs to 14 residues.

V is TRBV2 and J is TRBJ2-5, with 8 bases identical to TRBD1. Looked up from germline, CDR1 is SNHLY and CDR2 is FYNNEI. CDR3 length: 13 residues. The V gene end was trimmed by 6 bases and the J gene end by 4 bases; junction bases not matched to a gene: 4. DNA for the CDR3: TGTGCCAGCAGCGAGACAGGGGCAGAGACCCAGTACTTC. As protein: CASSETGAETQYF.

This chain uses TRBV6-5 with TRBJ2-1; D not certain. V was cut by 5 bases and J by 8 bases, with 13 bases left in between. Germline assignment: CDR1 MNHEY and CDR2 SVGAGI. This CDR3 contains 13 residues. CDR3 nucleotides: TGTGCCAGCAGTAACCCGCTAGGACATGAGCAGTTCTTC. As protein: CASSNPLGHEQFF.

The gene calls are TRBV19 and TRBJ1-5; D gene uncertain. V shed 5 bases and J shed 7 bases, with 18 bases lying between them. The germline V gene has CDR1 LNHDA and CDR2 SQIVND (reference sequence). The CDR3 loop spans 15 amino acids. CDR3 sequence: CASSPTRSREQPQHF. As DNA, the CDR3 is TGTGCCAGTAGTCCCACCAGGTCTCGAGAGCAGCCCCAGCATTTT.

In DNA, the CDR3 is TGTGCCAGCAGTTACCCCCGCACCGGACAGGGGATGAGCACAGATACGCAGTATTTT. As protein: CASSYPRTGQGMSTDTQYF. The chain uses TRBV6-2 or TRBV6-3 and TRBJ2-3; 9 bases match TRBD1. Germline V gene data show CDR1 as MNHEY and CDR2 as SVGEGT. With 2 bases clipped from V and 0 bases from J, the junction kept 12 bases outside the gene matches. This CDR3 is built from 19 residues.

This chain uses TRBV3-1 (or the pseudogene TRBV3-2) with TRBJ2-5; D is unresolved. This CDR3 comprises 15 residues. The V and J ends lost 4 bases and 1 base respectively, with 13 bases between them. CDR1 LGHDT and CDR2 YNNKEL come from the germline V gene (reference sequence). CDR3 nucleotide sequence: TGTGCCAGCAGCCCAGCCGGGCGGAGCCAAGAGACCCAGTACTTC. It yields the protein CASSPAGRSQETQYF.

The rearrangement links TRBV13 to TRBJ1-6, with unresolved D. Germline assignment: CDR1 PRHDT and CDR2 FYEKMQ (reference sequence). Trimming shortened V by 6 bases and J by 0 bases, and 9 bases separated the two germline ends. The CDR3 spans 15 residues. CDR3 in amino acids: CASRLGSSYNSPLHF. CDR3 nucleotide sequence: TGTGCCAGCAGGCTCGGAAGCTCCTATAATTCACCCCTCCACTTT.

This clone was seen a handful of times. This chain's CDR3 is CASSHRDYGYTF. The CDR3, as DNA: TGTGCCAGCAGTCACAGGGACTATGGCTACACCTTC. This sequence joins TRBV6-5 and TRBJ1-2; weak D call: TRBD1 (6 bases). V lost 5 bases, J lost 3 bases, and 7 bases lay in between. In germline, CDR1 is MNHEY, CDR2 SVGAGI. The CDR3 has 12 amino acids.

The chain uses TRBV5-6 and TRBJ1-2, with TRBD1 matching 9 bases. Germline V lookup: CDR1 SGHDT, CDR2 YYEEEE. CDR3 size: 14 residues. With V trimmed by 3 bases and J by 4 bases, 4 bases remained unmatched. The CDR3 loop is CASSSLTGGYGYTF. The CDR3 DNA reads as TGTGCCAGCAGCTCTCTGACAGGGGGCTATGGCTACACCTTC.

The chain employs TRBV6-2 or TRBV6-3 and TRBJ1-5; D may be TRBD1 (5 bases). The CDR3 runs to 15 residues. V lost 1 base and J 2 bases, leaving 9 bases between the germline ends. Germline CDR1 MNHEY, CDR2 SVGEGT. The chain's CDR3 is CASSYLGHRNQPQHF. The CDR3 DNA reads as TGTGCCAGCAGTTACTTAGGACACCGCAATCAGCCCCAGCATTTT.

This clone was seen a single time. The chain carries TRBV7-9 and TRBJ1-1; D uncertain. The CDR3 runs 15 residues. CDR1 is SEHNR, CDR2 FQNEAQ, per germline (reference sequence). Trimming stripped 3 bases from V and 0 bases from J, with 11 bases between. The CDR3 DNA is TGTGCCAGCAGCTTTGGGGATCTCATGAACACTGAAGCTTTCTTT. Encoded protein: CASSFGDLMNTEAFF.

CDR3 nucleotides: TGTGCCAGCAGCTTGAAGCAGGGCGGCACTGAAGCTTTCTTT. Its translation is CASSLKQGGTEAFF. The genes are TRBV7-2 and TRBJ1-1; tentative D call: TRBD1 (5 bases). V was trimmed by 3 bases and J by 4 bases, leaving 12 bases between them. The CDR3 runs to 14 residues. Germline CDR1 is SGHTA and CDR2 is FQGNSA.

This chain links TRBV7-3 with TRBJ1-1; unclear D gene. This CDR3 contains 13 residues. Germline V lookup: CDR1 SGHTA, CDR2 FQGTGA. Trimming pared 5 bases from V and 0 bases from J, leaving 7 bases between. The CDR3 nucleotides are TGTGCCAGCAGCCCCACAGTGAACACTGAAGCTTTCTTT. Protein sequence: CASSPTVNTEAFF. Supplemented by reference TRBV7-3 and TRBJ1-1, the full variable domain reads GAGVSQTPSNKVTEKGKYVELRCDPISGHTALYWYRQSLGQGPEFLIYFQGTGAADDSGLPNDRFFAVRPEGSVSTLKIQRTERGDSAVYLCASSPTVNTEAFFGQGTRLTVV.

Concerning this clone itself: Other DNA sequences in the sample encode the same CDR3. The chain links TRBV5-1 to TRBJ2-5, with D perhaps matching TRBD2 (5 bases). The CDR3 loop spans 14 amino acids. Germline CDR1 SGHRS, CDR2 YFSETQ. Trimming took 0 bases from V and 3 from J, leaving 9 bases between them. In DNA form, the CDR3 reads TGCGCCAGCAGCTTGGGAGGGAATGAAGAGACCCAGTACTTC. Protein product: CASSLGGNEETQYF.

The chain couples TRBV2 to TRBJ2-5, with 7 positions matching TRBD2. CDR3 size: 14 residues. Trimming at V came to 3 bases and at J to 5 bases, leaving 6 bases not matched to a gene. Germline-derived CDR1 and CDR2 are SNHLY and FYNNEI. The CDR3 nucleotides read TGTGCCAGCAGTGATGATAGCGGGCGGGAGACCCAGTACTTC. This encodes CASSDDSGRETQYF.